This TCR beta chain came from a study of T cells in Graves' hyperthyroidism and ophthalmopathy. Authors of the study amplified TCR beta CDR3 regions from RNA transcripts. An initial round of RT-PCR targeting the TCR CDR3 relied on the HTBI primer set. TCRdb analysed the multiplex PCR reads with MiXCR anew, one entry per CDR3 protein. The sample records roughly 380,000 distinct CDR3 sequences, approximately 12% being singletons. The CDR3 consists of 12 residues. Germline V lookup: CDR1 MNHEY, CDR2 SMNVEV (reference sequence). V dropped 5 bases and J dropped 7 bases, with 12 bases sitting between them. The specimen sequenced was blood. The sequence derives from a man aged 25-40 years with Graves' hyperthyroidism that later progressed to Graves' ophthalmopathy. The chain is built from TRBV27 and TRBJ2-7; D might be TRBD2 (5 bases). CDR3 bases: TGTGCCAGCAGTAGGGCGTCGGGGGAGCAGTACTTC. It is translated as CASSRASGEQYF.